These 28 T cell receptor beta chains came from one sample sequenced in a study of T cells in Graves' hyperthyroidism and ophthalmopathy. Regions amplified from RNA transcripts were the TCR beta CDR3 regions. Carried out on the TCR CDR3, a first-round RT-PCR used the HTBI primer set. Each CDR3 protein gets one entry after TCRdb re-called the multiplex PCR reads with MiXCR. The table records about 99,000 distinct CDR3 sequences, 47% of them present only once. The sequenced material came from blood. Every receptor here comes from a middle-aged man with Graves' hyperthyroidism.

In its sample, this clonotype was seen once. The CDR3 spells CASSPSGSGELFF. CDR3 in DNA: TGTGCCAGCAGCCCCTCGGGGTCCGGGGAGCTGTTTTTT. The chain recombines TRBV9 with TRBJ2-2; D perhaps matches TRBD2 (5 bases). CDR1 is SGDLS, CDR2 YYNGEE, per germline. The V and J ends lost 4 bases and 6 bases respectively, with 10 bases between them. The CDR3 is 13 residues long.

As concerns this clonotype: With a much larger clone just one base away, this may be a read error. In this CDR3 the conserved last residue, phenylalanine or tryptophan, is missing, so a read error is likely. The chain carries TRBV7-2 and TRBJ2-4; D remains unclear. Trimming removed 5 bases at V and 5 bases at J, with 13 bases between. The germline CDR1 and CDR2 sequences are SGHTA and FQGNSA. The CDR3 sequence is 14 residues long. The CDR3 protein is CASSQGVWENIQYL. The CDR3, as DNA: TGTGCCAGCAGCCAAGGTGTATGGGAAAACATTCAGTACCTC.

As regards this clonotype: A much larger clone differs from this one at a single base, so this may be a read error. The chain has TRBV6-5 and TRBJ2-6, with 7 bases that match TRBD1. The CDR3 is 16 amino acids. Germline CDR1 MNHEY, CDR2 SVGAGI. CDR3 protein: CASSIDRVSGANVRTF. The CDR3 bases are TGTGCCAGCAGTATCGACAGGGTGTCTGGGGCCAACGTCCGGACTTTC.

CDR3 coding DNA: TGCAGTGCTAGGGGGACAGGGTTGCCTAATTCACCCCTCCACTTT. Protein: CSARGTGLPNSPLHF. The V call is TRBV20-1, the J call TRBJ1-6; 9 positions agree with TRBD1. Germline CDR1 is DFQATT and CDR2 is SNEGSKA (reference sequence). The ends lost 3 bases at V and 6 bases at J; junction bases unmatched: 6. CDR3 length: 15 residues.

The chain uses TRBV2 and TRBJ2-3; D could derive from TRBD1 or TRBD2 (6 bases each). The CDR3 runs to 15 residues. The germline V gene encodes CDR1 SNHLY and CDR2 FYNNEI. V was shortened by 3 bases and J by 1 base, with 11 bases between the two germline ends. The chain's CDR3 is CASSDSRGRTDTQYF. The CDR3 DNA follows: TGTGCCAGCAGTGATAGTCGGGGGCGCACAGATACGCAGTATTTT.

Regarding this clonotype: This may be a read error: a much more frequent sequence differs by one nucleotide. V is TRBV6-6 and J is TRBJ2-7; D is perhaps TRBD1 (6 bases). CDR3 length: 13 residues. Germline CDR1 and CDR2: MNHNY and SVGAGI (reference sequence). The CDR3 spells CAGSEKRTVKQYF. CDR3 DNA sequence: TGTGCCGGCAGTGAAAAGAGGACAGTAAAGCAGTACTTC.

This clonotype has at least ten counts. CDR3 amino acids: CASRWDRESNEQFF. CDR3 in DNA: TGTGCCAGCAGGTGGGACAGGGAAAGCAATGAGCAGTTCTTC. The J gene is TRBJ2-1, the V gene TRBV7-9, with 9 bases that match TRBD1. This CDR3 has 14 amino acids. Germline assignment: CDR1 SEHNR and CDR2 FQNEAQ (reference sequence). With 6 bases clipped from V and 6 bases from J, the junction kept 6 bases outside the gene matches.

The chain couples TRBV20-1 to TRBJ2-7, with D perhaps matching TRBD1 (5 bases). CDR1 and CDR2 from the germline V gene are DFQATT and SNEGSKA (reference sequence). The CDR3 length is 16 residues. The V end was cut by 1 base, the J end by 0 bases, with 16 bases between. This CDR3 reads CSARGQAKGNSYEQYF. The CDR3 DNA is TGCAGTGCTAGAGGGCAGGCAAAGGGGAACTCCTACGAGCAGTACTTC.

The gene calls are TRBV29-1 and TRBJ1-2; D perhaps matches TRBD1 (5 bases). Germline lookup yields CDR1 SQVTM and CDR2 ANQGSEA. CDR3 size: 12 residues. Trimming stripped 7 bases from V and 8 bases from J, with 17 bases between. The CDR3 here is CSALDAAGGYTF. The CDR3 DNA reads as TGCAGCGCCCTCGATGCGGCAGGGGGCTACACCTTC. The full variable domain, its missing parts supplied by reference TRBV29-1 and TRBJ1-2, is SAVISQKPSRDICQRGTSLTIQCQVDSQVTMMFWYRQQPGQSLTLIATANQGSEATYESGFVIDKFPISRPNLTFSTLTVSNMSPEDSSIYLCSALDAAGGYTFGSGTRLTVV.

Many counts were recorded for this clonotype. CDR3 region: CSARVRGETQYF. The DNA for the CDR3 is TGCAGTGCTAGAGTCCGGGGGGAGACCCAGTACTTC. This chain links TRBV20-1 with TRBJ2-5; weak D call: TRBD2 (6 bases). V gave up 1 base and J gave up 5 bases, with 8 bases separating them. There are 12 residues in the CDR3. The germline gives CDR1 DFQATT, CDR2 SNEGSKA (reference sequence).

The chain has TRBV2 and TRBJ1-4; no reliable D call. Per germline, CDR1 SNHLY and CDR2 FYNNEI. The CDR3 runs 20 residues. V was trimmed by 3 bases and J by 1 base, leaving 24 bases between them. CDR3 sequence reads: CASSDEYRERGVGTNEKLFF. For the CDR3, the DNA is TGTGCCAGCAGTGATGAATACCGGGAGCGGGGAGTAGGAACTAATGAAAAACTGTTTTTT. Using reference TRBV2 and TRBJ1-4 for the parts outside the CDR3, the full variable domain is EPEVTQTPSHQVTQMGQEVILRCVPISNHLYFYWYRQILGQKVEFLVSFYNNEISEKSEIFDDQFSVERPDGSNFTLKIRSTKLEDSAMYFCASSDEYRERGVGTNEKLFFGSGTQLSVL.

The chain joins TRBV6-5 to TRBJ1-4; D call uncertain. V was clipped by 0 bases and J by 8 bases, with 19 bases between them. Germline loops: CDR1 MNHEY, CDR2 SVGAGI. The CDR3 consists of 17 residues. The CDR3 DNA follows: TGTGCCAGCAGTTACTCCCTTTCGTCCCTCGGGAGGGAAAAACTGTTTTTT. The encoded protein is CASSYSLSSLGREKLFF.

This clonotype was seen many times. The V gene is TRBV4-3, the J gene TRBJ1-6; D gene unclear. CDR1 is LGHNA, CDR2 YSLEER, per germline. This CDR3 region has 15 residues. V shed 0 bases and J shed 8 bases, with 11 bases lying between them. The CDR3 loop reads CASSQDQSVYSPLHF. DNA for the CDR3: TGCGCCAGCAGCCAAGATCAGTCAGTTTATTCACCCCTCCACTTT.

This clonotype occurred many times. The chain recombines TRBV5-5 with TRBJ2-7; D unresolved. Germline values: CDR1 SGHKS, CDR2 YYEKEE (reference sequence). This CDR3 region has 13 residues. Trimming took 2 bases from V and 3 from J, leaving 9 bases between them. CDR3 protein: CASSFVPGYEQYF. In nucleotides, the CDR3 is TGTGCCAGCAGCTTTGTCCCCGGCTACGAGCAGTACTTC.

This clonotype was seen many times. The chain recombines TRBV9 with TRBJ1-5; 7 bases are a match to TRBD1. This CDR3 has 15 amino acids. The J segment lost 3 bases and the V segment lost 1 base, leaving 4 bases of the junction unmatched. The germline V gene encodes CDR1 SGDLS and CDR2 YYNGEE. The CDR3 reads CASSVTGANNQPQHF. The DNA for the CDR3 is TGTGCCAGCAGCGTAACAGGGGCGAACAATCAGCCCCAGCATTTT.

This clonotype has more than one count but fewer than ten. A much larger clone lies a single base off, so this may be a read error. The chain employs TRBV5-6 and TRBJ1-4, with D unclear. Germline CDR1 SGHDT, CDR2 YYEEEE. This CDR3 has 13 amino acids. The CDR3 sequence: CASSWWENEELFF. The CDR3 DNA follows: TGTGCCAGCAGCTGGTGGGAGAATGAAGAACTGTTTTTT. Based on the CDR3 plus reference TRBV5-6 and TRBJ1-4, the full variable domain is DAGVTQSPTHLIKTRGQQVTLRCSPKSGHDTVSWYQQALGQGPQFIFQYYEEEERQRGNFPDRFSGHQFPNYSSELNVNALLLGDSALYLCASSWWENEELFFGSGTQLSVL.

The genes are TRBV7-3 and TRBJ1-5; D is possibly TRBD1 (5 bases). The V gene's germline CDR1 is SGHTA and CDR2 FQGTGA. CDR3 size: 16 residues. V shed 6 bases and J shed 3 bases, with 18 bases lying between them. CDR3 in DNA: TGTGCCAGCAGAACCGGGAGGACAATCCCCAATCAGCCCCAGCATTTT. Residues: CASRTGRTIPNQPQHF.

V is TRBV7-3 and J is TRBJ2-3, with TRBD2 identical over 14 bases. V was pared by 2 bases and J by 3 bases, with 7 bases of the junction left unmatched. Germline assignment: CDR1 SGHTA and CDR2 FQGTGA. The length of the CDR3 is 18 residues. In nucleotides, the CDR3 is TGTGCCAGCAGCTTAGCCCGGACTAGCGGGAGGTCGACAGATACGCAGTATTTT. Translating it yields CASSLARTSGRSTDTQYF. The full variable domain, with the rest looked up from reference TRBV7-3 and TRBJ2-3, is GAGVSQTPSNKVTEKGKYVELRCDPISGHTALYWYRQSLGQGPEFLIYFQGTGAADDSGLPNDRFFAVRPEGSVSTLKIQRTERGDSAVYLCASSLARTSGRSTDTQYFGPGTRLTVL.

Concerning this clonotype itself: Germline is not matched at one junction end, which may reflect a read error. The chain recombines TRBV20-1 with TRBJ1-4, with a weak D call TRBD1 (6 bases). The CDR3 sequence is 13 residues long. Looked up from germline, CDR1 is DFQATT and CDR2 is SNEGSKA (reference sequence). CDR3 coding DNA: TGCAATGCTAGGTACAGGGTTGGCGAAAAACTGTCTTTT. It translates to CNARYRVGEKLSF.

For this clonotype: One junction end disagrees with the germline gene, perhaps due to a read error. The gene calls are TRBV20-1 and TRBJ1-1; D is perhaps TRBD1 (5 bases). The CDR3 consists of 13 residues. The germline gives CDR1 DFQATT, CDR2 SNEGSKA (reference sequence). CDR3 in DNA: TGCAGTGCTATTAGGAGCTTGGACACTGAAGCGTTCTTT. Its protein product is CSAIRSLDTEAFF.

The chain carries TRBV28 and TRBJ2-1, with D possibly being TRBD1 or TRBD2 (6 bases each). This CDR3 is built from 14 residues. Per germline, CDR1 MDHEN and CDR2 SYDVKM. The germline V and J ends were trimmed by 5 bases and 9 bases, with 17 bases remaining between them. CDR3 DNA: TGTGCCAGCAGTCGATGGTCGGGGGCGAGTGAGCAGTTCTTC. This encodes CASSRWSGASEQFF.

The V call is TRBV18, the J call TRBJ2-7; D remains ambiguous. Trimming took off 3 bases at V and 0 bases at J, with 9 bases between the two ends. The V gene's germline CDR1 is KGHSH and CDR2 LQKENI. The CDR3 has 14 residues. In DNA, the CDR3 is TGTGCCAGCTCACCTCGAAGTAACTCCTACGAGCAGTACTTC. Its translation: CASSPRSNSYEQYF.

This rearrangement joins TRBV29-1 to TRBJ1-2; TRBD1 matches at 9 bases. Trimming at V came to 8 bases and at J to 8 bases, leaving 9 bases not matched to a gene. Per germline, CDR1 SQVTM and CDR2 ANQGSEA. The CDR3 runs to 12 residues. CDR3 sequence: CSLLGQGDGYTF. Here the CDR3 DNA reads TGCAGCTTGTTGGGACAGGGCGACGGCTACACCTTC. The full variable domain, its missing parts supplied by reference TRBV29-1 and TRBJ1-2, is SAVISQKPSRDICQRGTSLTIQCQVDSQVTMMFWYRQQPGQSLTLIATANQGSEATYESGFVIDKFPISRPNLTFSTLTVSNMSPEDSSIYLCSLLGQGDGYTFGSGTRLTVV.

The CDR3 loop is CASSLVGTGAPDTGELFF. CDR3 DNA: TGTGCCAGCAGCTTAGTGGGGACAGGGGCTCCGGACACCGGGGAGCTGTTTTTT. The chain joins TRBV7-2 to TRBJ2-2; 10 positions match TRBD1. The J segment lost 3 bases and the V segment lost 1 base, leaving 8 bases of the junction unmatched. Germline CDR1 reads SGHTA; CDR2 reads FQGNSA. The CDR3 has 18 residues.

This clonotype was found a few times. The rearrangement joins TRBV6-2 or TRBV6-3 to TRBJ2-1, with 9 bases identical to TRBD2. This CDR3 is 16 amino acids long. After removal of 0 bases from V and 4 bases from J, the junction contained 4 bases not matched to a gene. CDR1 and CDR2 from the germline V gene are MNHEY and SVGEGT. DNA for the CDR3: TGTGCCAGCAGTTACTCGTGGCGGGGGGGTTACAATGAGCAGTTCTTC. Encoded protein: CASSYSWRGGYNEQFF.

CDR3 in DNA: TGTGCCAGCAGCCAACAGACAGTTAACACCGGGGAGCTGTTTTTT. It codes for CASSQQTVNTGELFF. The chain joins TRBV9 to TRBJ2-2; a weak D match, TRBD1 (5 bases). Trimming left V 4 bases short and J 2 bases short, with 12 bases between. The V gene's germline CDR1 is SGDLS and CDR2 YYNGEE. The CDR3 sequence is 15 residues long.

This chain uses TRBV2 with TRBJ1-5; 10 nucleotides match TRBD1. Germline loops: CDR1 SNHLY, CDR2 FYNNEI. Trimming took 9 bases from V and 7 from J; bases not matched to a gene: 12. CDR3 length: 15 residues. The chain's CDR3 is CASGTGVSYEQPQHF. The CDR3 nucleotides are TGTGCCAGTGGGACAGGGGTCTCTTACGAGCAGCCCCAGCATTTT.

This clonotype was observed a single time. V and J are TRBV19 and TRBJ1-5; tentative D call: TRBD1 (5 bases). Germline V gene lookup returns CDR1 LNHDA and CDR2 SQIVND (reference sequence). V lost 9 bases to trimming and J lost 11 bases, with 20 bases between them. CDR3 length: 13 residues. Here the CDR3 reads CASQRQLQETQHF. CDR3 in DNA: TGTGCCAGCCAGCGACAGCTACAAGAGACCCAGCATTTT.